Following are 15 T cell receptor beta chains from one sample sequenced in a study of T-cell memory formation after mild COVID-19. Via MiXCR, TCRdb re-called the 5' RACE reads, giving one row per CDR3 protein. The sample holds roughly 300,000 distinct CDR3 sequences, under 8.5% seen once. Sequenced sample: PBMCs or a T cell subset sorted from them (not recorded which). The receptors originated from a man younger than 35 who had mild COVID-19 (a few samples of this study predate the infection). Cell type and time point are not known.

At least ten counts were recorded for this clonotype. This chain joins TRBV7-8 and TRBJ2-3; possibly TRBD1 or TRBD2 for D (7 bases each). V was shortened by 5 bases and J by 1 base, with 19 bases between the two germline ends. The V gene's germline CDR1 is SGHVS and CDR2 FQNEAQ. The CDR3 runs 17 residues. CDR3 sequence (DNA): TGTGCCAGCAGCCCTTCCAGGGGGGGCCTCGGCACAGATACGCAGTATTTT. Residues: CASSPSRGGLGTDTQYF. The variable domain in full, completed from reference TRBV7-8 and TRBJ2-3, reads GAGVSQSPRYKVAKRGQDVALRCDPISGHVSLFWYQQALGQGPEFLTYFQNEAQLDKSGLPSDRFFAERPEGSVSTLKIQRTQQEDSAVYLCASSPSRGGLGTDTQYFGPGTRLTVL.

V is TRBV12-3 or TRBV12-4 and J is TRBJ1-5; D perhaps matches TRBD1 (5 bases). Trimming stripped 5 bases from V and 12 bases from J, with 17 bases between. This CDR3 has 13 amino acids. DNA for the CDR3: TGTGCCAGCAGTCGAGGACACCCCGGTCACCAGCATTTT. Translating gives CASSRGHPGHQHF.

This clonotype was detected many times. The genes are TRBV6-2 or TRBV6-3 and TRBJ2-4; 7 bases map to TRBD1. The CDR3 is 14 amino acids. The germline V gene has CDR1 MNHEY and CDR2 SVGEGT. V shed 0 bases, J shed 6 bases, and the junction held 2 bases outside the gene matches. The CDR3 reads CASSYSKGANIQYF. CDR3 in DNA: TGTGCCAGCAGTTACTCTAAGGGGGCAAACATTCAGTACTTC.

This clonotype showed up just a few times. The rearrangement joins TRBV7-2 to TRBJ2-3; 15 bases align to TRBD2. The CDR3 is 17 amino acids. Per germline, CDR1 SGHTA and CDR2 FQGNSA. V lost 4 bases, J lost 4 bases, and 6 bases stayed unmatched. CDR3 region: CASSSGLAGGFADTQYF. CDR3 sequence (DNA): TGTGCCAGCAGCTCCGGACTAGCGGGGGGGTTCGCAGATACGCAGTATTTT.

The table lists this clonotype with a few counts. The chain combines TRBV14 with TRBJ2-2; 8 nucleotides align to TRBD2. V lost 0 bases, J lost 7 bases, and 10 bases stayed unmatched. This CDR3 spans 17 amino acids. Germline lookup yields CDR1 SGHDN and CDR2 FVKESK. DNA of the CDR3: TGTGCCAGCAGCCAAGATCTCTGGCGGGGGGCCGTCGGGGAGCTGTTTTTT. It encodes CASSQDLWRGAVGELFF.

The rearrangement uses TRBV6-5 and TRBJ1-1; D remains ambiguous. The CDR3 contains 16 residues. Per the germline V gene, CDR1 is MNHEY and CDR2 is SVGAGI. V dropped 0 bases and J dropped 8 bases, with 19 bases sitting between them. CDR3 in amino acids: CASSYSFVSTATEAFF. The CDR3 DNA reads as TGTGCCAGCAGTTACTCGTTCGTCAGCACAGCGACCGAAGCTTTCTTT.

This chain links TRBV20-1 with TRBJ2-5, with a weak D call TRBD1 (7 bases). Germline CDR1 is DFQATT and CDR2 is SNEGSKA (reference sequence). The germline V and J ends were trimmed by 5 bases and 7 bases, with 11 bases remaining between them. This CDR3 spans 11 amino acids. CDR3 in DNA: TGCAGTGCTCGACAGGGAGGGACCCAGTACTTC. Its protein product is CSARQGGTQYF.

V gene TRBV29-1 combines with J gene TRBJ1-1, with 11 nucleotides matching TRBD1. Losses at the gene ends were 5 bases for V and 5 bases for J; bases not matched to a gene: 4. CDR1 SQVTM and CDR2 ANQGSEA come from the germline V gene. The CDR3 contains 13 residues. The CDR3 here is CSVPGTGGTEAFF. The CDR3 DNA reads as TGCAGCGTTCCCGGGACAGGGGGGACTGAAGCTTTCTTT. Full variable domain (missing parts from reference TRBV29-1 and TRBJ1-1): SAVISQKPSRDICQRGTSLTIQCQVDSQVTMMFWYRQQPGQSLTLIATANQGSEATYESGFVIDKFPISRPNLTFSTLTVSNMSPEDSSIYLCSVPGTGGTEAFFGQGTRLTVV.

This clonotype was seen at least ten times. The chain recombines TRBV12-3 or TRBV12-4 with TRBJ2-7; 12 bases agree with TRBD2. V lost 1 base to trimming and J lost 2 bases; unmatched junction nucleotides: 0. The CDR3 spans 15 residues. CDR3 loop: CASSLGLAGAYEQYV. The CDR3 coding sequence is TGTGCCAGCAGTTTAGGACTAGCGGGGGCCTACGAGCAGTACGTC.

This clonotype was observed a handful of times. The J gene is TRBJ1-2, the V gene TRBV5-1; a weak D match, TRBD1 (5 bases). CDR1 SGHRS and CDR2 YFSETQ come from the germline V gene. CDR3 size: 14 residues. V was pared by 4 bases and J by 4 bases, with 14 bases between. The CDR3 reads CASSPEGVSYGYTF. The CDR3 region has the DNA TGCGCCAGCAGCCCCGAAGGGGTTAGCTATGGCTACACCTTC.

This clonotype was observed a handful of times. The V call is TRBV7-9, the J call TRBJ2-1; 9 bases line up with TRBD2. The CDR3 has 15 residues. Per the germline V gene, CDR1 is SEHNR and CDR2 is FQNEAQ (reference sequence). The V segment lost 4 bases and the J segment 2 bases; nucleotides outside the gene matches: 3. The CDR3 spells CASSYAGGPYNEQFF. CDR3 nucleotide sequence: TGTGCCAGCAGCTACGCGGGGGGGCCCTACAATGAGCAGTTCTTC.

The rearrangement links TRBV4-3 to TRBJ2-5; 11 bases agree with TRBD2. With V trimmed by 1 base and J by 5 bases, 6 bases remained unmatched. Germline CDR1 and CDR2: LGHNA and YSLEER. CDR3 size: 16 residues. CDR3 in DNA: TGCGCCAGCAGCCAAGGACTAGCGGGGTCCGGTGAGACCCAGTACTTC. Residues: CASSQGLAGSGETQYF.

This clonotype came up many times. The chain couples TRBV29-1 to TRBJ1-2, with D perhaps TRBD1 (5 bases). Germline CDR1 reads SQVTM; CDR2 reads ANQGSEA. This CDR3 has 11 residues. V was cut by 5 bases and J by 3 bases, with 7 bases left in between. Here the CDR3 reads CSVQGHYGYTF. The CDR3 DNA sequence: TGCAGCGTTCAGGGCCACTATGGCTACACCTTC.

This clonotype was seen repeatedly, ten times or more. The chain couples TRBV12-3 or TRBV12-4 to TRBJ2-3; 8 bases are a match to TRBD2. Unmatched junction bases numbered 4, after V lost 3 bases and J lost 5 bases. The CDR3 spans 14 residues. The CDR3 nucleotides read TGTGCCAGCAGTTTCGGGGGGGCCGGAGATACGCAGTATTTT. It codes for CASSFGGAGDTQYF.

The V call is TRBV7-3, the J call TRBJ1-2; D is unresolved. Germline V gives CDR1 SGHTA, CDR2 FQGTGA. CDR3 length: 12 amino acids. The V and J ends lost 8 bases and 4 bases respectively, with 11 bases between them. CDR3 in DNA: TGTGCCAGCGGCAGGCCGGGCTATGGCTACACCTTC. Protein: CASGRPGYGYTF.